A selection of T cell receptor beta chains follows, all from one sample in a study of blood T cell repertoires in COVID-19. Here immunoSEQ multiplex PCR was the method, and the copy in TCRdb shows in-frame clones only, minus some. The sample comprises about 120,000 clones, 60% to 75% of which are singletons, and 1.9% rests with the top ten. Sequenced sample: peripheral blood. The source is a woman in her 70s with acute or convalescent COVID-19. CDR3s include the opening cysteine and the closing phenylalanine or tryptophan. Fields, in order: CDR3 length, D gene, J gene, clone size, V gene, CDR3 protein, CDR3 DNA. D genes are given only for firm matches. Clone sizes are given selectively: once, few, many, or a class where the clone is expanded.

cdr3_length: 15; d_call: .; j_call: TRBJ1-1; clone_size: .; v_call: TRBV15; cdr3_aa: CATSREGGRKTEAFF; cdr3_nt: TGTGCCACCAGCAGAGAGGGAGGAAGGAAAACTGAAGCTTTCTTT
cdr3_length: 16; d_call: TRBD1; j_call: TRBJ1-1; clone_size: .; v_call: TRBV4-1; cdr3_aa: CASSQNGQGAKTEAFF; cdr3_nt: TGCGCCAGCAGCCAGAACGGACAGGGGGCGAAAACTGAAGCTTTCTTT
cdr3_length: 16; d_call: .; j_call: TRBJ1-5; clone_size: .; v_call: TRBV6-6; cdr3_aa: CASSYSGYEGNQPQHF; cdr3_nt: TGTGCCAGCAGTTACTCCGGGTACGAGGGCAATCAGCCCCAGCATTTT
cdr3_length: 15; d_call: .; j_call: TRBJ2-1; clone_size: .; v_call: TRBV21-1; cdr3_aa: CASSKGLVSYNEQFF; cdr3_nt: TGTGCCAGCAGCAAAGGTCTAGTCTCCTACAATGAGCAGTTCTTC
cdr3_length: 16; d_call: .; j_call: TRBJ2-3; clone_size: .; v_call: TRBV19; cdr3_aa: CASSATGPRGTDTQYF; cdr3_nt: TGTGCCAGTAGTGCCACAGGTCCAAGGGGCACAGATACGCAGTATTTT
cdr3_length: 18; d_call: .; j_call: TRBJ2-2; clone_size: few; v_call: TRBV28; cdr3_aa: CASSLWLGDILNTGELFF; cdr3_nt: TGTGCCAGCAGTTTGTGGTTAGGGGACATCCTGAACACCGGGGAGCTGTTTTTT
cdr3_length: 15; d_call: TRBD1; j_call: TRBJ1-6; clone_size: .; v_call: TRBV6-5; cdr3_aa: CASRLDRGPAEPLHF; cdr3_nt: TGTGCCAGCAGACTGGACAGGGGGCCAGCGGAACCCCTCCACTTT
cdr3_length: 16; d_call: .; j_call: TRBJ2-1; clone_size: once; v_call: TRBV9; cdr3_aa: CASSVASGEGGYEQFF; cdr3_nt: TGTGCCAGCAGCGTAGCATCCGGGGAGGGGGGTTATGAGCAGTTCTTC
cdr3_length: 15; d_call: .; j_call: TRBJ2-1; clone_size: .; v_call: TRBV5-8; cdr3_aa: CASSLVQGGRNEQFF; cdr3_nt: TGTGCCAGCAGCCTGGTTCAGGGAGGCAGGAATGAGCAGTTCTTC
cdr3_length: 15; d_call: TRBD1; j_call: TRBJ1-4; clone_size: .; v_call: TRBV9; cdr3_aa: CASSEDRRTNEKLFF; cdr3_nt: TGTGCCAGCAGCGAGGACAGGCGTACTAATGAAAAACTGTTTTTT
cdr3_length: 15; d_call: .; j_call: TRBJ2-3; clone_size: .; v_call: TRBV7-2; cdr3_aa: CASSPGAGSTDTQYF; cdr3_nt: TGTGCCAGCAGCCCAGGGGCCGGGAGCACAGATACGCAGTATTTT
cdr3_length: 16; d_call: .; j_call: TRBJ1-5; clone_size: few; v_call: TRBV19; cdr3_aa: CASSVSLRGFGKPQHF; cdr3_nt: TGTGCCAGTAGTGTCTCCCTCCGAGGCTTCGGGAAGCCCCAGCATTTT
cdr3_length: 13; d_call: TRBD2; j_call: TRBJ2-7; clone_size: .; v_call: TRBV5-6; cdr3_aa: CASSLARGMEQYF; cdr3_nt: TGTGCCAGCAGCTTGGCGCGGGGGATGGAGCAGTACTTC
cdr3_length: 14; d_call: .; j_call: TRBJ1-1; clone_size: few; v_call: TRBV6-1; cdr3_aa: CASSEEGLGTEAFF; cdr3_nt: TGTGCCAGCAGTGAAGAGGGACTGGGCACTGAAGCTTTCTTT
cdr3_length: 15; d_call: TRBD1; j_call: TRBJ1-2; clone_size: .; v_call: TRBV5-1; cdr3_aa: CASSLEQGAGVGYTF; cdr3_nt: TGCGCCAGCAGCTTGGAACAGGGGGCTGGGGTTGGCTACACCTTC
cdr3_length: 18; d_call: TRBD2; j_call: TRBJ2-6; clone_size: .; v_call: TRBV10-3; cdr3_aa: CAISGWTSGMTGANVLTF; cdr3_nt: TGTGCCATCAGTGGCTGGACTAGCGGGATGACTGGGGCCAACGTCCTGACTTTC
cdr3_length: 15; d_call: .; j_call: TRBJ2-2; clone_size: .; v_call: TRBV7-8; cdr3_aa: CASSLGAGNGGELFF; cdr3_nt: TGTGCCAGCAGCTTAGGGGCAGGGAATGGCGGGGAGCTGTTTTTT
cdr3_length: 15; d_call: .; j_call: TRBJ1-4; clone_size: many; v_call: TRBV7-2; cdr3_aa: CASTPLEAPNEKLFF; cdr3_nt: TGTGCCAGCACGCCTCTTGAGGCACCTAATGAAAAACTGTTTTTT
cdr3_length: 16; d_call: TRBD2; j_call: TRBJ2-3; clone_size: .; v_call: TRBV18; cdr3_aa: CASSPLTSASTDTQYF; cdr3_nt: TGTGCCAGCTCACCGCTGACTAGCGCAAGCACAGATACGCAGTATTTT
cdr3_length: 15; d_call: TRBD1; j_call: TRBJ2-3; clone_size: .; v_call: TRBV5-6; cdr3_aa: CASSLWTGRTDTQYF; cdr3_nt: TGTGCCAGCAGCTTGTGGACAGGGCGCACAGATACGCAGTATTTT
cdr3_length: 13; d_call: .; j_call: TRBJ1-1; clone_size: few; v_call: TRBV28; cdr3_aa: CASSPPGRDEAFF; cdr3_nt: TGTGCCAGCAGCCCACCCGGGAGGGATGAAGCTTTCTTT
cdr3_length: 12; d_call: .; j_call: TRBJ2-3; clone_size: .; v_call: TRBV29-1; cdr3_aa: CSTNSGTDTQYF; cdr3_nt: TGCAGCACCAACAGTGGCACAGATACGCAGTATTTT
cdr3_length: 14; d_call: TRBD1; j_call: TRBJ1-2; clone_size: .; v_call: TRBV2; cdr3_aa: CASSLQGENYGYTF; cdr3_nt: TGTGCCAGCAGTCTCCAGGGGGAGAACTATGGCTACACCTTC
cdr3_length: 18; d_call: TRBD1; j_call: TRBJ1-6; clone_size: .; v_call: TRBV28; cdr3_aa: CASSLPLTDRSYNSPLHF; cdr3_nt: TGTGCCAGCAGTCTACCGCTTACGGACAGGTCTTATAATTCACCCCTCCACTTT
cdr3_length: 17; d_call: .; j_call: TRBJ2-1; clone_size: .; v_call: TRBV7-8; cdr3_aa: CASSLLLGLIPHNEQFF; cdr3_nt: TGTGCCAGCAGCTTACTGTTGGGCCTAATCCCCCACAATGAGCAGTTCTTC
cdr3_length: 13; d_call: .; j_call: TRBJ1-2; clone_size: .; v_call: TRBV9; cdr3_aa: CASSAATGYGYTF; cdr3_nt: TGTGCCAGCAGCGCAGCGACAGGCTATGGCTACACCTTC
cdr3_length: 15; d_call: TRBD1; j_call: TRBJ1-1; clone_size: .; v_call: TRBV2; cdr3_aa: CASSERQGSNTEAFF; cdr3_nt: TGTGCCAGCAGTGAAAGACAGGGGTCGAACACTGAAGCTTTCTTT
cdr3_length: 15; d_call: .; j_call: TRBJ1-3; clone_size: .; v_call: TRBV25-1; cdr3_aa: CASTKRGSSGNTIYF; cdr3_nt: TGTGCCAGCACCAAAAGGGGTAGCTCTGGAAACACCATATATTTT